The clone carrying this TCR beta chain was seen ten or more times. Its specificity is not known. The ends were cut back, 5 bases at V and 5 bases at J, with 15 bases in the middle. The CDR3 extends over 14 amino acids. CDR1 and CDR2 from the germline V gene are SGHVS and FQNEAQ. The sample comes from a study of identical twins. Whole-study findings and limits: Invariant cells of the MAIT and iNKT types might have partly distorted the zero-insertion analyses. Beta out-of-frame sequences showed weaker excess twin sharing. Conclusions relied on cross-sectional statistical analysis, not following the same donors. Compared with models, monozygotic twins showed more out-of-frame TCR alpha sharing.

From the 5' RACE reads, TCRdb called clonotypes with MiXCR, one entry per CDR3 protein. In the table there are about 150,000 distinct CDR3 sequences, around 3.5% of which are singletons. Material for sequencing was memory T cells sorted from blood. The origin of this receptor is a man between 18 and 35 years old in good health. The chain recombines TRBV7-8 with TRBJ1-1; the D gene is possibly TRBD1 (6 bases). CDR3 residues: CASSANRVGTEAFF. The CDR3 DNA reads TGTGCCAGCAGCGCAAACAGGGTAGGGACTGAAGCTTTCTTT.